The TCR beta chain under discussion was sequenced for a study of blood T cell repertoires in COVID-19. About the study: Sites in the United States, Italy and Spain provided acute and convalescent COVID-19 samples. T cells, B-cell-depleted T cells, or PBMCs supplied cDNA or gDNA.

The V gene's germline CDR1 is LGHDT and CDR2 YNNKEL (reference sequence). V dropped 3 bases and J dropped 4; count of bases not matched to a gene: 11. This CDR3 contains 16 residues. In the original processing: From reference gene primer amplification, estimates of nucleated cell counts were derived. Sequencing used immunoSEQ multiplex PCR; TCRdb keeps in-frame clones, though not all of them. V, J and clone size derive from that table, while D and trimming were established from the DNA sequence. The sample contains some 48,000 clones, just over 90% of which appear only once. The receptor was isolated from a man between 60 and 75 years old with COVID-19, enrolled during active disease. The chain links TRBV3-1 (or the pseudogene TRBV3-2) to TRBJ1-2; 7 bases agree with TRBD1. The sample was peripheral blood. CDR3 sequence reads: CASSQRTGTALYGYTF. Here the CDR3 DNA reads TGTGCCAGCAGCCAGAGGACCGGGACAGCGCTCTATGGCTACACCTTC.